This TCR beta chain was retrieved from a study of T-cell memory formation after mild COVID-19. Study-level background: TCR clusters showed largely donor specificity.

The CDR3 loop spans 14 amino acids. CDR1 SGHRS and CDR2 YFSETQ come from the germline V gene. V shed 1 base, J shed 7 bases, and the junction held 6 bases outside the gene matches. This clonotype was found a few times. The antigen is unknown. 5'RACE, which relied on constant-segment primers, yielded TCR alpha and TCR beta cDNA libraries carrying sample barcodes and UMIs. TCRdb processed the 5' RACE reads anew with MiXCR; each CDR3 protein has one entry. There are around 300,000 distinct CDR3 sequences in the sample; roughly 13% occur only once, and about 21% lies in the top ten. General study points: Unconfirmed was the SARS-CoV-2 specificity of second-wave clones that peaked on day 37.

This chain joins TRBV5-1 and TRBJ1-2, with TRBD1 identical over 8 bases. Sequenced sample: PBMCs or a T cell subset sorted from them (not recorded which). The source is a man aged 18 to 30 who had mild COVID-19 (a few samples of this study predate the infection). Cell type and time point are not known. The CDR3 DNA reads TGCGCCAGCAGCTTGCGACAGGGGCTCACTGGCTACACCTTC. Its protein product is CASSLRQGLTGYTF. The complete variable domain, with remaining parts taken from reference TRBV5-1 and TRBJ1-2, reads KAGVTQTPRYLIKTRGQQVTLSCSPISGHRSVSWYQQTPGQGLQFLFEYFSETQRNKGNFPGRFSGRQFSNSRSEMNVSTLELGDSALYLCASSLRQGLTGYTFGSGTRLTVV.